This is a list of T cell receptor beta chains from one sample in a study of CXCR3-negative and CXCR3-positive naive CD8 T cells. TCRdb reworked the 5' RACE reads into one entry per CDR3 protein, no DNA. The sample's table shows about 89,000 distinct CDR3 sequences. Specimen: naive CXCR3+ CD8+ T cells from blood. The receptors come from a human donor in good health. Some clones in this sample may be carry-over from other donors' samples. The CDR3 runs from the conserved cysteine through the conserved F or W.

V	J	CDR3
TRBV13	TRBJ2-7	CASSSHLTAYEQYF
TRBV12-3/TRBV12-4	TRBJ2-1	CASSTGWDEQFF
TRBV6-5	TRBJ2-5	CASSYGDTPQETQYF
TRBV6-5	TRBJ2-1	CASSDWTDNEQFF
TRBV7-8	TRBJ2-1	CASSLARSGGAHNEQFF
TRBV7-3	TRBJ2-5	CASSSGLAGLETQYF
TRBV7-6	TRBJ2-7	CASSSTGSSYEQYF
TRBV7-2	TRBJ2-3	CASSTLGTDTQYF
TRBV12-3/TRBV12-4	TRBJ1-5	CASSSRTDYSNQPQHF
TRBV6-6	TRBJ1-1	CASPPLNTEAFF
TRBV4-3	TRBJ2-3	CASSQGDRASTDTQYF
TRBV4-1	TRBJ1-1	CATSDRPTTEAFF
TRBV5-4	TRBJ2-3	CASSLGAGGPDTQYF
TRBV13	TRBJ2-2	CASSSGLANTGELFF
TRBV7-9	TRBJ2-2	CASSLLVQYDGELFF
TRBV7-8	TRBJ1-2	CASSLLTRGQARYGEYGYTF
TRBV6-2/TRBV6-3	TRBJ1-6	CASSKENGTSLYNSPLHF
TRBV5-1	TRBJ2-7	CASSLEAGRGSYEQYF
TRBV7-3	TRBJ1-1	CASSLKGGVGTEAFF
TRBV6-2/TRBV6-3	TRBJ2-1	CASSEPRGSGGRSYNEQFF
TRBV5-1	TRBJ2-1	CSSSYRQESSYNEQFF
TRBV28	TRBJ1-2	CASLWGDYGYTF
TRBV28	TRBJ2-7	CASSPPAGGGNYEQYF
TRBV2	TRBJ2-7	CASRAGQGTYEQYF